The 8 T cell receptor beta chains reported below all come from one sample, sequenced in a study of human T cells and chemical hapten exposure. TCRdb processed the RACE reads anew with MiXCR; each CDR3 protein has one entry. The table has about 69,000 distinct CDR3 sequences, more than 30% seen once; the top ten hold nearly 9%. Time point noted: patch test 1, 2 weeks after DPC sensitization. Treatment noted: therapeutic diphenylcyclopropenone sensitization with weekly scalp DPC. Source: whole blood, taken in connection with sensitization to the hapten diphenylcyclopropenone (DPC). These receptors originate from a man aged 40-49 years with alopecia areata. Some clones in this sample may be carry-over from other donors' samples.

The rearrangement uses TRBV5-1 and TRBJ2-1; 7 bases agree with TRBD2. Trimming at V came to 1 base and at J to 4 bases, leaving 8 bases not matched to a gene. The CDR3 runs 16 residues. Germline V gene sequence: CDR1 SGHRS, CDR2 YFSETQ. The CDR3, as DNA: TGCGCCAGCAGCTTGATGTTCGCTAGCGGTTACAATGAGCAGTTCTTC. Translating gives CASSLMFASGYNEQFF.

The chain employs TRBV14 and TRBJ1-5; D unclear. The CDR3 length is 13 residues. V was trimmed by 1 base and J by 9 bases, leaving 10 bases between them. Looked up from germline, CDR1 is SGHDN and CDR2 is FVKESK. In DNA form, the CDR3 reads TGTGCCAGCAGCCAAGGAGGCCGACGGCCCCAGCATTTT. It specifies CASSQGGRRPQHF.

This clonotype was counted only a few times. The chain carries TRBV12-3 or TRBV12-4 and TRBJ2-7; TRBD1 matches at 8 bases. Trimming took 7 bases from V and 5 from J; bases not matched to a gene: 13. This CDR3 spans 15 amino acids. In DNA, the CDR3 is TGTGCCAGCACCCGGGGCAGGGGGCTTGTTGACGAGCAGTACTTC. Translating gives CASTRGRGLVDEQYF.

In this sample, this clonotype turned up a few times. This chain uses TRBV6-1 with TRBJ2-7, with a weak D call TRBD1 (6 bases). CDR3 length equals 16 residues. V was clipped by 1 base and J by 9 bases, with 22 bases between them. Germline CDR1 reads MNHNS; CDR2 reads SASEGT. CDR3 nucleotides: TGTGCCAGCAGTGAAGAGGGGACACAGGGCTTCTATGGGCAGTACTTC. Translated, it gives CASSEEGTQGFYGQYF.

The table lists this clonotype with a few counts. The chain carries TRBV6-2 or TRBV6-3 and TRBJ1-5; possible D gene TRBD1, 5 bases. CDR1 is MNHEY and CDR2 is SVGEGT in the germline V gene. The length of the CDR3 is 15 residues. V was clipped by 8 bases and J by 0 bases, with 14 bases between them. The CDR3 is CASALGTASNQPQHF. Here the CDR3 DNA reads TGTGCCAGCGCATTAGGGACGGCTAGCAATCAGCCCCAGCATTTT.

There are a few counts of this clonotype. The CDR3 DNA sequence: TGCAGCGTAGGCCACGCGTCTAGCACAGATACGCAGTATTTT. Translated: CSVGHASSTDTQYF. The V call is TRBV29-1, the J call TRBJ2-3; no reliable D call. The CDR3 runs 14 residues. The germline V gene encodes CDR1 SQVTM and CDR2 ANQGSEA. V dropped 6 bases and J dropped 0 bases, with 13 bases sitting between them.

V and J are TRBV5-1 and TRBJ1-3; possible D gene TRBD1, 6 bases. Germline V gene sequence: CDR1 SGHRS, CDR2 YFSETQ. This CDR3 is built from 16 residues. The V end lost 6 bases, the J end lost 1 base, and 17 bases lay between the germline ends. The CDR3 DNA sequence: TGCGCCAGCAATAAGGGGGGCGCTGGATCTGGAAACACCATATATTTT. This codes for CASNKGGAGSGNTIYF.

This clonotype rates as medium-sized (0.01 to 0.1%). This chain links TRBV28 with TRBJ2-3; 8 bases are shared with TRBD2. Germline V gene sequence: CDR1 MDHEN, CDR2 SYDVKM. CDR3 length: 18 amino acids. The junction had 11 bases not matched to a gene; V was cut back by 3 bases and J by 0 bases. CDR3 loop: CASSLQAGEGSSTDTQYF. The DNA for the CDR3 is TGTGCCAGCAGTTTGCAAGCGGGAGAGGGATCTAGCACAGATACGCAGTATTTT.